This T cell receptor (beta chain) was identified during a study of regulatory T cells in long-lasting Graves disease. General observations from the study: Accuracy may have suffered from the small sample size.

Germline CDR1 reads SGHVS; CDR2 reads FQNEAQ. The CDR3 numbers 21 amino acids, ends counted. Time point given: newly diagnosed GD, antithyroid drugs for less than 3 months. The TCR library used RNA extracted from PBMCs. A peripheral blood sample, around 8.6 milliliters in volume, was drawn into EDTA tubes. CDR3-region Arm-PCR and iRepertoire HTBI primers produced the TCR beta libraries. TCRdb itself ran the multiplex PCR reads through MiXCR, one entry per CDR3 protein. The data contain almost 450,000 distinct CDR3 sequences, about 16% of them singletons. As regards this clonotype: The antigen remains unidentified. It is unclear where the CDR3 begins or ends on the DNA, so no DNA is shown, and the CDR3 is as TCRdb lists it.

A further study also used this sample, focusing on T cells in Graves' hyperthyroidism and ophthalmopathy.

This rearrangement joins TRBV7-8 to TRBJ1-1. Sequencing used peripheral blood mononuclear cells (PBMCs), obtained at new diagnosis, from a patient treated with antithyroid drugs. The TCR originated in a woman aged 30 to 39 with Graves disease. CDR3 in amino acids: CASSFYICSARDYQEPDEAFF.